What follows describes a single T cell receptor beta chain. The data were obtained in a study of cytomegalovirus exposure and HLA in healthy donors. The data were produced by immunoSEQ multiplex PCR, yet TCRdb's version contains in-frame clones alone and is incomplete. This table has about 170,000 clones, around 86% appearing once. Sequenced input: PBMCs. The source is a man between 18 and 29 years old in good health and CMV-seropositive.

The CDR3 region is CASSYSARGTYEQYF. CDR3 sequence (DNA): TGTGCCAGCAGTTACTCTGCGCGGGGCACCTACGAGCAGTACTTC. The chain is built from TRBV6-6 and TRBJ2-7, with D tentatively TRBD2 (6 bases). Germline V gene data show CDR1 as MNHNY and CDR2 as SVGAGI (reference sequence). The CDR3 spans 15 residues. V was clipped by 0 bases and J by 2 bases, with 11 bases between them.